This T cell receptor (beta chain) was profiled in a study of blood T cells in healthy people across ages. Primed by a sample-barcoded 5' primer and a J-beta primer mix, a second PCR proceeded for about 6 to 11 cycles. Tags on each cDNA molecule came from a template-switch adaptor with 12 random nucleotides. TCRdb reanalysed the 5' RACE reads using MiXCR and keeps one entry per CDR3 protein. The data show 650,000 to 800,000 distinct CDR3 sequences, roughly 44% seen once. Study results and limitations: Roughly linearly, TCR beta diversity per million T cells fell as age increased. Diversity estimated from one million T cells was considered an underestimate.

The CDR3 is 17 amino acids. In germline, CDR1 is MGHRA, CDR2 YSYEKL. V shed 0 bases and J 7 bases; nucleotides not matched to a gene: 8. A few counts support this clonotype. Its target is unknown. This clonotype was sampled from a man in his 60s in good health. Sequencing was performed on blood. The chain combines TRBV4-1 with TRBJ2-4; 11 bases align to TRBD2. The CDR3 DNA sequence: TGCGCCAGCAGCCAAGAAGTTAGCGGGGGGGCTCTCAACATTCAGTACTTC. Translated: CASSQEVSGGALNIQYF.